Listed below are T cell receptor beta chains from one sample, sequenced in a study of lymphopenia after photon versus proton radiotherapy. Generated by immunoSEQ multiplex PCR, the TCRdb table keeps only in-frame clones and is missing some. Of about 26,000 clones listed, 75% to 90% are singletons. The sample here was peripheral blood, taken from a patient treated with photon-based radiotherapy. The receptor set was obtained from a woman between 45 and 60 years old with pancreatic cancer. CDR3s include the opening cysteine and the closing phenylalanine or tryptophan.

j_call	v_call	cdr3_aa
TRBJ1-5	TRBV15	CATSRDRGEPQHF
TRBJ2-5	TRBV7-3	CASSLTPGQETQYF
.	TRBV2	CASTRGYEQYF
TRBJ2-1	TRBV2	CASRTGLAGGNEQFF
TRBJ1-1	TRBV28	CASSLGTGGGYTEAFF
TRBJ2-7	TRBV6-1	CASSPTSGGTYEQYF
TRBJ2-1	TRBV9	CASGRGSYEQFF
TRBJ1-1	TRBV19	CASSILGIGGAFF
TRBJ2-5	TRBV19	CASSTTGTVKSQYF
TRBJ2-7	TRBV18	CASSPRGSYEQYF
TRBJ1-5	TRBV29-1	CSVGGSNQPQHF
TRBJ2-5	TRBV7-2	CASSFRVETQYF
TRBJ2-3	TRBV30	CAWSRSGWGTDTQYF
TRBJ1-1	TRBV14	CASSHLTGEAFF
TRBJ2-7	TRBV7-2	CASSPPGLAYYEQYF
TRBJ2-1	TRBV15	CATSKGRDSYNEQFF
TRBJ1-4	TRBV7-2	CASSSDLAEKLFF
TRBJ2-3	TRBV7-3	CASSPSRERLKGDTQYF
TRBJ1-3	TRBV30	CAWSGLGGWSGNTIYF
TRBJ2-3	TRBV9	CASSVASGSGFDTQYF
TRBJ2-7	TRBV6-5	CASSYGGRGAYYEQYF
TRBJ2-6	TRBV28	CASSLPGGSPVLGANVLTF
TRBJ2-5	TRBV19	CASSFGLTGGETQYF
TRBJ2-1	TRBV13	CASSFMSGSTREQFF
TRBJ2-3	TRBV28	CASSSATGGTDTQYF
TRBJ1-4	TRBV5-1	CASSWGDSDLGKLFF
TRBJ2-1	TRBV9	CASSVEGPPPYNEQFF
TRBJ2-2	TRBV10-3	CAISEGLAGGELFF
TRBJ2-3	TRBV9	CASSVEGGLAGVSADTQYF
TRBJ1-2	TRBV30	CAWSLGAATILYGYTF
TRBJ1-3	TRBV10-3	CAISAGTGSSSGNTIYF
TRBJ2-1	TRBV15	CATMAGSSYNEQFF
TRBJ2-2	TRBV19	CASSPFETVNTGELFF
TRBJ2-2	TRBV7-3	CASSSRLGAGANTGELFF
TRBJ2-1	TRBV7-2	CASSLRVYEQFF
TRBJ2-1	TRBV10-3	CAISESGRGRADEQFF
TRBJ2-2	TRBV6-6	CASSPRTNTGELFF
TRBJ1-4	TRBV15	CATSTAGTVRTNEKLFF
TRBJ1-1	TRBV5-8	CASSPPSWPEAFF
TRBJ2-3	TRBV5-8	CASSLETSGTDTQYF
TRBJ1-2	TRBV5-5	CASNSPLEGEFYGYTF
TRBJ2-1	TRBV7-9	CASSLGGAGGPYNEQFF
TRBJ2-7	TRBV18	CASSPRQGSSYEQYF
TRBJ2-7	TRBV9	CASSPRGREHDEQYF
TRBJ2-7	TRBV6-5	CASSALGQGSLEQYF
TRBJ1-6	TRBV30	CASSERAGEPLHF
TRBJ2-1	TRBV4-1	CASSQEETSGRWEQFF
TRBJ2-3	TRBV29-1	CSVRRLGLAGGASTDTQYF
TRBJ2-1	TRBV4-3	CASSQDRGTGVYNEQFF
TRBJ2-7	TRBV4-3	CASSQAGDYEQYF
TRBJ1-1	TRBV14	CASSPQVGRMNTEAFF
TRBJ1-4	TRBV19	CASRGAGLFF
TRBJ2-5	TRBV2	CASKVAGALETQYF
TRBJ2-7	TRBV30	CAGGTEGGYEQYF
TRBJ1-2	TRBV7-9	CASSPSHSTYGYTF
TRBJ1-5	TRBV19	CASSRYFDQPQHF
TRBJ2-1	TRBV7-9	CASRAYNEQFF
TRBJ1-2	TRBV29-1	CSVGGKNYGYTF
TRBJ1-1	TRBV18	CASSPRPTEEAFF